This TCR beta chain was identified during a study of blood T cell repertoires in COVID-19. TCRdb keeps only in-frame clones here, not all; method: immunoSEQ multiplex PCR. The data contain about 350,000 clones, around nine tenths of them singletons. After removal of 3 bases from V and 2 bases from J, the junction contained 3 bases not matched to a gene. The germline V gene has CDR1 MGHRA and CDR2 YSYEKL. The CDR3 covers 15 residues. The specimen sequenced was peripheral blood. V usage is TRBV4-1 and J usage is TRBJ2-1; 8 bases align to TRBD2. The clonotype comes from a woman aged 70 to 79 with COVID-19, enrolled during active disease. CDR3 residues: CASSQLGLAYNEQFF. The CDR3 DNA reads as TGCGCCAGCAGCCAGTTGGGACTAGCCTACAATGAGCAGTTCTTC.